These T cell receptor beta chains were read from a single sample in a study of Ad26.COV2.S vaccination and SARS-CoV-2 variants. The assay was immunoSEQ multiplex PCR, and TCRdb's table has in-frame clones only and misses some. This sample has about 240,000 clones, with roughly 88% found just once. The sequencing used peripheral blood, collected in a trial of Ad26.COV2.S vaccine versus placebo. The receptors originated from a person between 18 and 65 years old who received the Ad26.COV2.S COVID-19 vaccine or a placebo. Both conserved end residues are part of each CDR3. The D gene is left open where the match is weak. Only some rows state a clone size, as once, few, many or a class for expanded clones.

D gene,CDR3 length,V gene,J gene,clone size,CDR3 DNA,CDR3 protein
.,14,TRBV15,TRBJ2-5,.,TGTGCCACCAGCAGAGGAGCCCAGCAGGAGACCCAGTACTTC,CATSRGAQQETQYF
.,12,TRBV6-2/TRBV6-3,TRBJ1-5,.,TGTGCCAGCAGTTCCATTAATCAGCCCCAGCATTTT,CASSSINQPQHF
TRBD1,15,TRBV13,TRBJ2-1,once,TGTGCCAGCAGCTCAAGACAGGGGGCAGGTAGTGAGCAGTTCTTC,CASSSRQGAGSEQFF
.,14,TRBV27,TRBJ2-7,.,TGTGCCAGAGCTGACAGTTTCTGCTCCTACGAGCAGTACTTC,CARADSFCSYEQYF
.,15,TRBV3-1/TRBV3-2,TRBJ1-1,.,TGTGCCAGCAGCCAAGTCGGGGGGGGGCTCACTGAAGCTTTCTTT,CASSQVGGGLTEAFF
TRBD2,15,TRBV13,TRBJ2-2,.,TGTGCCAGCAGGCTAGCGGGGACAAACGCCGGGGAGCTGTTTTTT,CASRLAGTNAGELFF
.,16,TRBV28,TRBJ1-6,.,TGTGCCAGCAGTTTTTTGTTTGGACAGACTAATTCACCCCTCCACTTT,CASSFLFGQTNSPLHF
TRBD2,15,TRBV15,TRBJ2-5,.,TGTGCCACCAGCACACCGGGACTAGCGAGAGAGACCCAGTACTTC,CATSTPGLARETQYF
TRBD1,16,TRBV4-1,TRBJ2-2,.,TGCGCCAGCAGCCAAGTGGCGACAGGGAATTCCGGGGAGCTGTTTTTT,CASSQVATGNSGELFF
.,13,TRBV4-2,TRBJ2-2,.,TGTGCCAGCAGCCCAGGGGACACCGGGGAGCTGTTTTTT,CASSPGDTGELFF
.,15,TRBV7-3,TRBJ2-1,.,TGTGCCAGCAGCTTCTCCGCGGGGTCCTACAATGAGCAGTTCTTC,CASSFSAGSYNEQFF